The 31 T cell receptor beta chains listed next were all sequenced from one sample in a study of OX40 agonist ivuxolimab in advanced cancers. Generated by immunoSEQ multiplex PCR, the TCRdb table keeps only in-frame clones and is missing some. The sample yields around 140,000 clones, about nine tenths seen once. Sample: CD4+ or CD8+ T cells sorted from blood, taken in a trial of the OX40 agonist ivuxolimab. These receptors were collected from an adult with an advanced solid tumor such as melanoma, head and neck, liver or kidney cancer.

The chain links TRBV5-4 to TRBJ2-7, with D unresolved. Germline CDR1 reads SGHNT; CDR2 reads YYREEE (reference sequence). V was cut by 5 bases and J by 3 bases, with 12 bases left in between. The CDR3 is 13 amino acids. CDR3 residues: CASSSMWSYEQYF. The CDR3 DNA reads as TGTGCCAGCAGTTCGATGTGGAGCTACGAGCAGTACTTC.

V is TRBV10-2 and J is TRBJ1-5, with unresolved D. In germline, CDR1 is WSHSY, CDR2 SAAADI. The CDR3 totals 13 residues. The V and J ends lost 5 bases and 11 bases respectively, with 16 bases between them. The CDR3 DNA follows: TGCGCCAGCAGTAACGAGCGCTTCTCGGCCCAGCATTTT. This gives the protein CASSNERFSAQHF.

The V call is TRBV2, the J call TRBJ2-1; TRBD1 matches 12 bases. Germline CDR1 is SNHLY and CDR2 is FYNNEI. After removal of 2 bases from V and 7 bases from J, the junction contained 9 bases not matched to a gene. This CDR3 contains 17 residues. CDR3 residues: CASSEIRDRGLRNEQFF. The CDR3 coding sequence is TGTGCCAGCAGTGAAATTAGGGACAGGGGGCTTCGGAATGAGCAGTTCTTC. The variable domain in full, completed from reference TRBV2 and TRBJ2-1, reads EPEVTQTPSHQVTQMGQEVILRCVPISNHLYFYWYRQILGQKVEFLVSFYNNEISEKSEIFDDQFSVERPDGSNFTLKIRSTKLEDSAMYFCASSEIRDRGLRNEQFFGPGTRLTVL.

The V and J genes are TRBV7-2 and TRBJ1-3; D not resolved. The V end lost 1 base, the J end lost 0 bases, and 4 bases lay between the germline ends. CDR3 size: 14 residues. Germline loops: CDR1 SGHTA, CDR2 FQGNSA. CDR3 sequence: CASSLGVSGNTIYF. In DNA, the CDR3 is TGTGCCAGCAGCTTAGGGGTCTCTGGAAACACCATATATTTT.

This CDR3 reads CASSYRSRTDTQYF. The CDR3 DNA reads as TGTGCCAGCAGCTATAGGTCTCGCACAGATACGCAGTATTTT. V is TRBV9 and J is TRBJ2-3; D gene uncertain. CDR3 size: 14 residues. Germline-derived CDR1 and CDR2 are SGDLS and YYNGEE. Trimming removed 4 bases from V and 1 base from J, with 10 bases in between. Using reference TRBV9 and TRBJ2-3 for the parts outside the CDR3, the full variable domain is DSGVTQTPKHLITATGQRVTLRCSPRSGDLSVYWYQQSLDQGLQFLIQYYNGEERAKGNILERFSAQQFPDLHSELNLSSLELGDSALYFCASSYRSRTDTQYFGPGTRLTVL.

The rearrangement uses TRBV2 and TRBJ2-1; a possible D gene is TRBD1 (6 bases). There are 15 residues in the CDR3. The V gene's germline CDR1 is SNHLY and CDR2 FYNNEI. The ends were cut back, 3 bases at V and 0 bases at J, with 9 bases in the middle. CDR3 amino acids: CASSDDRSSYNEQFF. DNA of the CDR3: TGTGCCAGCAGTGATGACAGGAGCTCCTACAATGAGCAGTTCTTC.

The V and J genes are TRBV18 and TRBJ2-7; D is undetermined. CDR3 length: 16 residues. Germline CDR1 KGHSH, CDR2 LQKENI. Trimming cost V 2 bases and J 1 base, with 15 bases left between them. The CDR3 coding sequence is TGTGCCAGCTCACCATCGGAGCTTCTGGGGTCCTACGAGCAGTACTTC. Translating gives CASSPSELLGSYEQYF.

This sequence joins TRBV4-2 and TRBJ2-6; the match to TRBD2 covers 7 bases. The CDR3 extends over 16 amino acids. Losses at the gene ends were 0 bases for V and 2 bases for J; bases not matched to a gene: 1. Germline CDR1 and CDR2: LGHNA and YNFKEQ. The CDR3 bases are TGTGCCAGCAGCCAAGATGGGGGGGCTGGGGCCAACGTCCTGACTTTC. This codes for CASSQDGGAGANVLTF.

The genes are TRBV9 and TRBJ1-6, with TRBD1 matching over 7 bases. V lost 3 bases to trimming and J lost 8 bases; unmatched junction nucleotides: 8. This CDR3 contains 15 residues. Germline loops: CDR1 SGDLS, CDR2 YYNGEE. CDR3 protein: CASSGDNRGDSPLHF. The CDR3 DNA reads TGTGCCAGCAGCGGTGACAACAGGGGCGATTCACCCCTCCACTTT. The full variable domain, completed using reference TRBV9 and TRBJ1-6, is DSGVTQTPKHLITATGQRVTLRCSPRSGDLSVYWYQQSLDQGLQFLIQYYNGEERAKGNILERFSAQQFPDLHSELNLSSLELGDSALYFCASSGDNRGDSPLHFGNGTRLTVT.

The V gene is TRBV28, the J gene TRBJ1-2; tentatively, D is TRBD1 (6 bases). The CDR3 has 16 residues. V was pared by 5 bases and J by 4 bases, with 20 bases between. Germline V lookup: CDR1 MDHEN, CDR2 SYDVKM. Written as DNA, the CDR3 is TGTGCCAGCAGTCTCTGGTCAAGAGGACAGACCTATGGCTACACCTTC. The encoded protein is CASSLWSRGQTYGYTF.

The rearrangement links TRBV9 to TRBJ2-7; D is possibly TRBD1 (6 bases). Germline V gene lookup returns CDR1 SGDLS and CDR2 YYNGEE. V was pared by 4 bases and J by 2 bases, with 16 bases between. The CDR3 has 15 residues. The CDR3 reads CASSPETGRAYEQYF. CDR3 bases: TGTGCCAGCAGCCCCGAGACAGGCCGAGCCTACGAGCAGTACTTC.

Points on this clone: Sequence at one end of the junction differs from germline and may be a read error. This chain connects TRBV7-7 to TRBJ2-5, with D perhaps TRBD2 (5 bases). Germline CDR1 SSHAT, CDR2 FNYEAQ (reference sequence). CDR3 length equals 16 residues. The CDR3 DNA is TGTGCTAGCAGCTCGAGCGGAAACCCCGCCCAAGAGACCCAGTACTTC. Its translation is CASSSSGNPAQETQYF.

This rearrangement joins TRBV7-9 to TRBJ2-2; no clear D. Germline V lookup: CDR1 SEHNR, CDR2 FQNEAQ (reference sequence). This CDR3 is 14 amino acids long. V lost 7 bases and J 0 bases, leaving 9 bases between the germline ends. The CDR3 bases are TGTGCCAGCACCCTAAGGACGAACACCGGGGAGCTGTTTTTT. Translating gives CASTLRTNTGELFF.

This clone has just a few counts. The rearrangement links TRBV7-2 to TRBJ2-3; 8 nucleotides match TRBD1. Trimming at V came to 5 bases and at J to 5 bases, leaving 9 bases not matched to a gene. Germline CDR1 reads SGHTA; CDR2 reads FQGNSA. The CDR3 runs 15 residues. The CDR3 bases are TGTGCCAGCAGCCAGACAGGGGATTCAGAAGATACGCAGTATTTT. This codes for CASSQTGDSEDTQYF.

V and J are TRBV7-9 and TRBJ2-5, with TRBD2 matching over 10 bases. After removal of 4 bases from V and 0 bases from J, the junction contained 5 bases not matched to a gene. The CDR3 spans 16 residues. CDR1 and CDR2 (germline): SEHNR, FQNEAQ (reference sequence). In DNA, the CDR3 is TGTGCCAGCAGCTCGACAGGGACTAGCGACCAAGAGACCCAGTACTTC. It encodes CASSSTGTSDQETQYF.

The rearrangement joins TRBV5-1 to TRBJ1-1, with D possibly being TRBD1 (6 bases). Germline CDR1 and CDR2: SGHRS and YFSETQ. This CDR3 region has 16 residues. V was cut by 0 bases and J by 0 bases, with 12 bases left in between. The CDR3 sequence is CASSLEGGGMNTEAFF. CDR3 sequence (DNA): TGCGCCAGCAGCTTGGAGGGGGGAGGTATGAACACTGAAGCTTTCTTT.

The V gene is TRBV18, the J gene TRBJ2-1; TRBD2 matches at 8 bases. Looked up from germline, CDR1 is KGHSH and CDR2 is LQKENI. The length of the CDR3 is 16 residues. V shed 2 bases, J shed 8 bases, and the junction held 11 bases outside the gene matches. In DNA form, the CDR3 reads TGTGCCAGCTCACCAAGACTAAGCGGGAGTGGTGATGAGCAGTTCTTC. This sequence encodes CASSPRLSGSGDEQFF.

The chain employs TRBV11-2 and TRBJ2-1; D ambiguous. CDR3 size: 15 residues. Trimming cost V 4 bases and J 0 bases, with 10 bases left between them. Germline V gives CDR1 SGHAT, CDR2 FQNNGV. CDR3 DNA sequence: TGTGCCAGCAGCTCTAAGCCCAGCTCCTACAATGAGCAGTTCTTC. This codes for CASSSKPSSYNEQFF.

This chain's CDR3 is CASSPVGPLANVLTF. CDR3 DNA: TGTGCCAGCAGCCCGGTCGGCCCTCTGGCCAACGTCCTGACTTTC. The chain joins TRBV25-1 to TRBJ2-6, with D uncertain. The CDR3 totals 15 residues. Germline loops: CDR1 MGHDK, CDR2 SYGVNS. The V end was cut by 6 bases, the J end by 6 bases, with 15 bases between.

The gene calls are TRBV5-1 and TRBJ2-7; a possible D gene is TRBD1 (6 bases). Trimming removed 4 bases from V and 3 bases from J, with 11 bases in between. This CDR3 has 13 amino acids. Per germline, CDR1 SGHRS and CDR2 YFSETQ. The CDR3 DNA is TGCGCCAGCAGCGAATCACAGGGCTACGAGCAGTACTTC. Translating gives CASSESQGYEQYF.

This clone was seen just once. The chain combines TRBV28 with TRBJ2-3; 7 nucleotides agree with TRBD2. Germline values: CDR1 MDHEN, CDR2 SYDVKM. Trimming removed 5 bases from V and 2 bases from J; junction bases left unmatched: 19. CDR3 size: 19 residues. CDR3 DNA sequence: TGTGCCAGCAGTCTCCTCCCCAGCGGGGATCGCCCCCCCACAGATACGCAGTATTTT. As protein: CASSLLPSGDRPPTDTQYF.

The chain is built from TRBV11-3 and TRBJ2-2; unclear D gene. Germline V CDR1 and CDR2: SGHNT, YENEEA. The V end lost 4 bases, the J end lost 0 bases, and 6 bases lay between the germline ends. The CDR3 length is 14 residues. This CDR3 is CASSYTANTGELFF. In nucleotides, the CDR3 is TGTGCCAGCAGCTACACCGCGAACACCGGGGAGCTGTTTTTT.

V is TRBV7-6 and J is TRBJ2-1; 9 nucleotides align to TRBD2. This CDR3 spans 16 amino acids. Germline V gene sequence: CDR1 SGHVS, CDR2 FNYEAQ. Losses at the gene ends were 0 bases for V and 4 bases for J; bases not matched to a gene: 4. The CDR3 protein is CASSLARREGYNEQFF. In DNA, the CDR3 is TGTGCCAGCAGCTTAGCAAGGCGGGAGGGGTACAATGAGCAGTTCTTC.

The chain recombines TRBV28 with TRBJ2-7; 8 bases are shared with TRBD2. The germline V gene has CDR1 MDHEN and CDR2 SYDVKM. J gave up 2 bases and V 2 bases, and 5 bases lay outside the gene matches. The CDR3 loop spans 15 amino acids. The CDR3 nucleotides read TGTGCCAGCAGTTTAGCAGCGGGAGCGGCCTACGAGCAGTACTTC. Translating it yields CASSLAAGAAYEQYF.

The chain is built from TRBV9 and TRBJ2-1; TRBD2 aligns across 11 bases. The germline V gene encodes CDR1 SGDLS and CDR2 YYNGEE. The CDR3 runs to 19 residues. The V gene end was trimmed by 3 bases and the J gene end by 5 bases; junction bases not matched to a gene: 16. CDR3 DNA sequence: TGTGCCAGCAGCGAAAATGTCTATGTTAGCGGGAGGGAAGACAATGAGCAGTTCTTC. Translating it yields CASSENVYVSGREDNEQFF. Combining the CDR3 with reference TRBV9 and TRBJ2-1 gives the whole variable domain DSGVTQTPKHLITATGQRVTLRCSPRSGDLSVYWYQQSLDQGLQFLIQYYNGEERAKGNILERFSAQQFPDLHSELNLSSLELGDSALYFCASSENVYVSGREDNEQFFGPGTRLTVL.

This clone was counted between two and nine times. V and J are TRBV14 and TRBJ2-2; 9 bases line up with TRBD2. V dropped 3 bases and J dropped 4; count of bases not matched to a gene: 0. CDR1 and CDR2 from the germline V gene are SGHDN and FVKESK. The CDR3 is 14 residues long. Written as DNA, the CDR3 is TGTGCCAGCAGCCAGCGGGAGGGCACCGGGGAGCTGTTTTTT. The encoded protein is CASSQREGTGELFF. Together with reference TRBV14 and TRBJ2-2, the CDR3 gives the full variable domain: EAGVTQFPSHSVIEKGQTVTLRCDPISGHDNLYWYRRVMGKEIKFLLHFVKESKQDESGMPNNRFLAERTGGTYSTLKVQPAELEDSGVYFCASSQREGTGELFFGEGSRLTVL.

The chain recombines TRBV2 with TRBJ2-1; no clear D. V was pared by 6 bases and J by 0 bases, with 6 bases between. The germline CDR1 and CDR2 sequences are SNHLY and FYNNEI. The CDR3 has 13 residues. The CDR3 is CASSLGSYNEQFF. The CDR3 DNA follows: TGTGCCAGCAGCCTTGGCTCCTACAATGAGCAGTTCTTC.

The rearrangement joins TRBV5-4 to TRBJ1-1; D remains unclear. The germline gives CDR1 SGHNT, CDR2 YYREEE (reference sequence). V was pared by 0 bases and J by 0 bases, with 18 bases between. CDR3 length: 18 residues. In nucleotides, the CDR3 is TGTGCCAGCAGCTTGGCGGGTCGGCCTACCCCCATGAACACTGAAGCTTTCTTT. Translation: CASSLAGRPTPMNTEAFF.

This clone is a singleton in its sample. The chain joins TRBV7-9 to TRBJ2-7, with 10 bases that match TRBD1. Germline-derived CDR1 and CDR2 are SEHNR and FQNEAQ (reference sequence). The CDR3 length is 17 residues. V lost 5 bases and J lost 0; bases outside the gene matches: 10. In nucleotides, the CDR3 is TGTGCCAGCAGCCTCCTTCCGGGACAGGGGTCCTCCTACGAGCAGTACTTC. Translated: CASSLLPGQGSSYEQYF.

A note on this clone: Different DNA sequences within this sample yield the same CDR3. This chain joins TRBV5-1 and TRBJ2-1; D gene unclear. This CDR3 spans 11 amino acids. Trimming took off 0 bases at V and 7 bases at J, with 2 bases between the two ends. From germline, CDR1 is SGHRS and CDR2 YFSETQ. DNA for the CDR3: TGCGCCAGCAGCTTGGAGAATGAGCAGTTCTTC. Protein product: CASSLENEQFF.

The chain joins TRBV30 to TRBJ2-7, with TRBD1 as a possible D gene (6 bases). CDR3 length: 16 residues. The V end was cut by 0 bases, the J end by 4 bases, with 19 bases between. Germline lookup yields CDR1 GTSNPN and CDR2 SVGIG (reference sequence). As DNA, the CDR3 is TGTGCCTGGAGTGTACAAGGGACACCTCCTTGGTACGAGCAGTACTTC. Translation: CAWSVQGTPPWYEQYF.